A selection of T cell receptor beta chains follows, all from one sample in a study of T cell changes during pregnancy in multiple sclerosis. Clones were sequenced by immunoSEQ multiplex PCR, and TCRdb holds only the in-frame ones, with some missing. The sample shows 17,000 or so clones, 84% of them seen only once. Sample: CD8+ T cells from peripheral blood mononuclear cells, taken in the third trimester of pregnancy. The receptors were sampled from a female donor in good health, enrolled as a control in a pregnancy study. Each CDR3 is given with its conserved first and last residue. The order of the fields is CDR3 protein, CDR3 DNA, D gene, J gene, V gene. D genes are given only for firm matches.

CASSLTGTAGTQYF | TGTGCCAGCAGCCTGACAGGGACAGCAGGTACGCAGTATTTT | TRBD1 | TRBJ2-3 | TRBV14
CASSNRGGGGEKLFF | TGTGCCAGCAGCAACAGAGGGGGGGGCGGCGAAAAACTGTTTTTT | . | TRBJ1-4 | TRBV7-9
CASSLGDSLEAFF | TGTGCCAGCAGTTTGGGGGACAGCCTTGAAGCTTTCTTT | TRBD1 | TRBJ1-1 | TRBV28
CASSPGGGAFF | TGTGCCAGCAGCCCCGGGGGGGGAGCTTTCTTT | . | TRBJ1-1 | TRBV14
CSVDLWWELRETQYF | TGCAGCGTTGATCTTTGGTGGGAGTTGCGGGAGACCCAGTACTTC | . | TRBJ2-5 | TRBV29-1
CASSATYTGELFF | TGTGCCAGCAGTGCTACCTACACCGGGGAGCTGTTTTTT | . | TRBJ2-2 | TRBV2
CASSPGTGVNSPLHF | TGTGCCAGCAGTCCCGGGACAGGGGTTAATTCACCCCTCCACTTT | TRBD1 | TRBJ1-6 | TRBV2
CASSPSEGETQYF | TGTGCCAGCAGCCCGTCGGAGGGGGAGACCCAGTACTTC | . | TRBJ2-5 | TRBV7-9
CASSGDRTYGYTF | TGTGCCAGTAGCGGGGACAGGACCTATGGCTACACCTTC | TRBD1 | TRBJ1-2 | TRBV19
CASSPLGAQEKLFF | TGTGCCAGCAGCCCTTTAGGGGCCCAAGAAAAACTGTTTTTT | . | TRBJ1-4 | TRBV7-8
CASSLAGTGSSYEQYF | TGTGCCAGCAGCTTAGCTGGGACAGGAAGCTCCTACGAGCAGTACTTC | TRBD1 | TRBJ2-7 | TRBV7-6
CASSWPGLATDTQYF | TGTGCCAGCAGCTGGCCGGGACTAGCGACAGATACGCAGTATTTT | TRBD2 | TRBJ2-3 | TRBV5-6
CASLSPGQGKAFF | TGTGCCAGCCTCTCCCCGGGACAGGGGAAAGCTTTCTTT | TRBD1 | TRBJ1-1 | TRBV6-6